The 32 T cell receptor beta chains below come from one sample, sequenced in a study of CD8+ T cells in alopecia areata. Reverse transcription of extracted RNA yielded cDNA, which provided the sequencing template. Clones were read by immunoSEQ multiplex PCR, and TCRdb kept only the in-frame ones, dropping some. There are approximately 280,000 clones in the sample, none observed a single time. The study sorted pooled cutaneous lymph node cells by CD4, CD8alpha, NKG2D, NKG2ACE and other markers. Material: CD4+ T cells sorted from a lymph node. Receptor source: a C3H/HeJ mouse with alopecia areata. Mouse MHC haplotype: H2-k.

As concerns this clone: Mouse gene names and germline throughout. The read ends 4 residues shy of where the CDR3 ends; the end is completed using the germline J gene. Other DNA sequences of this sample code for an identical CDR3. This chain uses TRBV31 with TRBJ2-3; 7 bases fit TRBD2. With V trimmed by 0 bases and J by 0 bases, 3 bases remained unmatched. CDR1 is GKSSPN, CDR2 SITVG, per germline. The CDR3 covers 15 residues. CDR3 DNA (partial): TGTGCCTGGAGTCTACGGGGGGGTAGTGCAGAA. Its protein product is CAWSLRGGSAE. The CDR3 reads in full as CAWSLRGGSAETLYF.

As to this clone: Germline and genes: mouse. The read terminates 4 residues ahead of where the CDR3 ends, so the germline J gene completes it. The chain couples TRBV13-1 to TRBJ2-3; TRBD1 aligns across 8 bases. V shed 0 bases, J shed 3 bases, and the junction held 3 bases outside the gene matches. The length of the CDR3 is 15 residues. Germline V gives CDR1 NSHNY, CDR2 SYGAGN. CDR3 sequence: CASSDGTGWAETLYF. CDR3 bases read: TGTGCCAGCAGTGATGGGACAGGGTGGGCAGAA.

This clone was observed a few times. Genes and germline come from the mouse. The CDR3 end lies 4 residues beyond the end of the read and is filled in from the germline J gene. V usage is TRBV1 and J usage is TRBJ2-2, with TRBD2 identical over 8 bases. The CDR3 consists of 15 residues. With V trimmed by 4 bases and J by 0 bases, 1 base remained unmatched. Per germline, CDR1 NSQYPW and CDR2 LRSPGD (reference sequence). The CDR3 reads CTCSETGANTGQLYF. The sequenced CDR3 bases are TGCACCTGCAGTGAGACTGGGGCAAACACCGGG.

On this clone: The gene symbols are mouse symbols. The read falls 4 residues short of the CDR3 end, and the missing part is taken from the germline J gene. This chain uses TRBV13-1 with TRBJ1-1; a weak D match, TRBD1 (6 bases). The CDR3 runs to 15 residues. Germline V gene lookup returns CDR1 NSHNY and CDR2 SYGAGN. With 1 base removed from V and 2 bases from J, the gap between germline ends came to 12 bases. CDR3 residues: CASSDSGQFNTEVFF. The sequenced part of the CDR3 DNA is TGTGCCAGCAGTGATTCAGGACAGTTCAACACA.

Note on this clone: The gene names given are mouse names. The sequenced part of the CDR3 DNA is TGTGCCAGCAGCTTCCCCGATCGTGGGGCAAACACCGGG. Translating gives CASSFPDRGANTG. In full, the CDR3 reads CASSFPDRGANTGQLYF. The genes are TRBV3 and TRBJ2-2, with D possibly being TRBD2 (5 bases). The read ends 4 residues before the CDR3 terminus; that terminus is restored from the germline J gene. Germline V gene sequence: CDR1 SNHLY, CDR2 FYNGKV (reference sequence). This CDR3 comprises 17 residues. V was shortened by 3 bases and J by 0 bases, with 14 bases between the two germline ends.

This clone has more than one count but fewer than ten. The gene names here belong to mouse. The read terminates 4 residues ahead of where the CDR3 ends, so the germline J gene completes it. The rearrangement joins TRBV13-1 to TRBJ2-3, with 8 bases that match TRBD1. Germline CDR1 NSHNY, CDR2 SYGAGN. The ends lost 2 bases at V and 2 bases at J; junction bases unmatched: 7. The CDR3 is made up of 16 amino acids. CDR3 protein: CASSEEAGGNAETLYF. The CDR3 bases that were read are TGTGCCAGCAGTGAAGAGGCAGGGGGCAATGCAGAA.

This clone was picked up a small number of times. Gene names denote mouse genes. The observed sequence ends 4 residues before the CDR3 terminus, with the missing tail filled in from the germline J gene. The genes are TRBV13-1 and TRBJ2-5, with D possibly being TRBD2 (5 bases). Germline loops: CDR1 NSHNY, CDR2 SYGAGN. The CDR3 length is 14 residues. V gave up 3 bases and J gave up 0 bases, with 8 bases separating them. The part of the CDR3 DNA that was read is TGTGCCAGCAGTGTGGGGATTAACCAAGAC. Protein product: CASSVGINQD. The full-length CDR3 reads as CASSVGINQDTQYF.

This clone has only a few counts. Gene names are the mouse ones. The read comes to an end 4 residues before the CDR3 does, leaving the germline J gene to fill in the end. The sample carries other DNA sequences with the same CDR3. The chain is built from TRBV13-1 and TRBJ2-1, with 9 bases that match TRBD2. Germline-derived CDR1 and CDR2 are NSHNY and SYGAGN. Trimming cost V 2 bases and J 4 bases; bases outside gene matches: 1. The CDR3 runs 14 residues. CDR3 bases read: TGTGCCAGCAGTGAAGACTGGGGGTATGCT. This gives the protein CASSEDWGYA. The whole CDR3 region reads CASSEDWGYAEQFF.

This clone appeared many times. Any gene name here is a mouse gene name. The read terminates 3 residues before the CDR3 end, so the remaining end is supplied by the germline J gene. This chain uses TRBV19 with TRBJ1-6; TRBD1 might be the D (6 bases). TRBJ1-6 is flagged as an ORF with uncertain function. Germline assignment: CDR1 FNHDT and CDR2 SITEND (reference sequence). CDR3 length: 14 amino acids. The V gene lost 3 bases and the J gene lost 4 bases, with 8 bases spanning the gap. Partial CDR3 DNA: TGTGCCAGCAGTACAGGGGATTATAATTCGCCC. It encodes CASSTGDYNSP. The full-length CDR3 reads as CASSTGDYNSPLYF.

This clone appeared a few times. Genes here carry mouse names. The CDR3 DNA, read in part, is TGTGCCTGGAGTCTGGGGACCTAT. This encodes CAWSLGTY. The full CDR3 protein reads CAWSLGTYEQYF. The rearrangement uses TRBV31 and TRBJ2-7, with D unresolved. The read stops 4 residues short of the end of the CDR3; the missing end is completed from the germline J gene. With 0 bases removed from V and 2 bases from J, the gap between germline ends came to 5 bases. Germline V CDR1 and CDR2: GKSSPN, SITVG. The CDR3 length is 12 residues.

Of note for this clone: Germline and genes here are mouse. The read gets to within 4 residues of the CDR3 end, and the germline J gene fills in the rest. The same CDR3 also results from other DNA sequences found in this sample. The rearrangement uses TRBV13-1 and TRBJ1-1; D is possibly TRBD1 (5 bases). This CDR3 spans 13 amino acids. V was pared by 5 bases and J by 0 bases, with 8 bases between. Germline CDR1 is NSHNY and CDR2 is SYGAGN. CDR3 DNA (partial): TGTGCCAGCAGCAGACAGTCAAACACA. Its protein product is CASSRQSNT. The CDR3 in its entirety is CASSRQSNTEVFF.

This clone was counted between two and nine times. Gene names are mouse gene names. The read terminates 4 residues ahead of where the CDR3 ends, so the germline J gene completes it. This CDR3 is also generated by other DNA sequences in the sample. V gene TRBV13-3 combines with J gene TRBJ2-5, with 8 nucleotides matching TRBD1. The CDR3 is 14 residues long. Germline V CDR1 and CDR2: NNHDY, SYVADS. CDR3 in amino acids: CASSDAGTGDTQYF. The CDR3 DNA, read in part, is TGTGCCAGCAGTGATGCCGGGACAGGAGAC.

On this clone: Here the gene names and germline are mouse. The read gets to within 4 residues of the CDR3 end, and the germline J gene fills in the rest. This sample also contains other DNA sequences that code for the same CDR3. The chain employs TRBV5 and TRBJ2-7, with 11 nucleotides matching TRBD2. After removal of 4 bases from V and 3 bases from J, the junction contained 2 bases not matched to a gene. Per the germline V gene, CDR1 is LGHNA and CDR2 is YNLKQL (reference sequence). This CDR3 spans 14 amino acids. CDR3 DNA, as far as it was read: TGTGCCAGCAGCCCGACTGGGGGGGGCTAT. The encoded protein is CASSPTGGGY. The complete CDR3 sequence is CASSPTGGGYEQYF.

With regard to this clone: The germline and genes are mouse ones. The read terminates 3 residues before the CDR3 end, so the remaining end is supplied by the germline J gene. The chain couples TRBV19 to TRBJ1-6, with 9 bases fitting TRBD1. TRBJ1-6 is designated an ORF whose function remains uncertain. Germline CDR1 FNHDT, CDR2 SITEND (reference sequence). This CDR3 spans 14 amino acids. V trimming: 4 bases; J trimming: 6 bases; junction bases outside the gene matches: 2. This CDR3 is CASSAGQGNSPLYF. The DNA read from the CDR3 is TGTGCCAGCAGTGCGGGACAGGGTAATTCGCCC.

The table lists this clone with a few counts. Mouse germline and gene names are used. The CDR3 extends 4 residues past the end of the read, so its final part is completed from the germline J gene. The rearrangement joins TRBV5 to TRBJ2-7, with 7 positions matching TRBD1. CDR3 size: 13 residues. CDR1 and CDR2 (germline): LGHNA, YNLKQL (reference sequence). The CDR3 DNA, read in part, is TGTGCCAGCAGCCAACAGGGGGTGTAT. Protein sequence: CASSQQGVY. The whole CDR3 protein reads CASSQQGVYEQYF.

About this clone itself: Gene names denote mouse genes. The CDR3 end is not reached by the read, which stops 4 residues before it; the germline J gene fills it in. Other DNA sequences in this specimen translate into the identical CDR3. The chain carries TRBV13-1 and TRBJ2-2, with 9 positions matching TRBD1. This CDR3 contains 14 residues. Germline CDR1 is NSHNY and CDR2 is SYGAGN. Trimming at V came to 5 bases and at J to 4 bases, leaving 3 bases not matched to a gene. Here the CDR3 reads CASSVTGGTGQLYF. The part of the CDR3 DNA that was read is TGTGCCAGCAGCGTGACAGGGGGCACCGGG.

This clone was seen a few times. Genes and germline come from the mouse. The CDR3 end lies 4 residues beyond the end of the read and is filled in from the germline J gene. V usage is TRBV14 and J usage is TRBJ2-4, with TRBD2 matching over 10 bases. The CDR3 covers 14 residues. CDR1 and CDR2 (germline): SGHDT, FRDEAV. CDR3 region: CASRPLGGENTLYF. Incomplete CDR3 DNA: TGTGCCAGCAGACCACTGGGGGGGGAAAAC.

Only a few counts were recorded for this clone. Mouse germline and gene names are used. The CDR3 end falls 4 residues outside the read, so it is completed with the germline J gene. The genes are TRBV29 and TRBJ2-5; D gene uncertain. CDR1 is MSHET and CDR2 is SYDVDS in the germline V gene. The V end was cut by 5 bases, the J end by 0 bases, with 6 bases between. The CDR3 runs to 13 residues. The DNA read from the CDR3 is TGTGCTAGCAGTCAGGCTAACCAAGAC. It translates to CASSQANQD. Given in full, the CDR3 is CASSQANQDTQYF.

Comment on this clone: The gene symbols are mouse symbols. This sample also contains other DNA sequences that code for the same CDR3. This chain's CDR3 is CASSIQGYAEQFF. CDR3 DNA, as far as it was read: TGTGCCAGCAGTATCCAGGGTTATGCT. This chain links TRBV19 with TRBJ2-1; a weak D match, TRBD1 (5 bases). The missing CDR3 end, 4 residues past where the read stops, is filled in from the germline J gene. CDR1 FNHDT and CDR2 SITEND come from the germline V gene (reference sequence). This CDR3 contains 13 residues. V lost 2 bases to trimming and J lost 4 bases, with 7 bases between them.

Many counts were recorded for this clone. The listed genes are named as in mouse. The read falls 4 residues short of the CDR3 end, and the missing part is taken from the germline J gene. The same CDR3 also results from other DNA sequences found in this sample. The chain uses TRBV19 and TRBJ2-2; tentatively, D is TRBD1 (6 bases). V was trimmed by 5 bases and J by 0 bases, leaving 8 bases between them. From germline, CDR1 is FNHDT and CDR2 SITEND (reference sequence). CDR3 length equals 14 residues. The sequenced CDR3 bases are TGTGCCAGCAGGGACAGAGCAAACACCGGG. The encoded protein is CASRDRANTG. The entire CDR3 protein is CASRDRANTGQLYF.

This clone showed up just a few times. Germline and genes here are mouse. The CDR3 end falls 4 residues outside the read, so it is completed with the germline J gene. The V gene is TRBV31, the J gene TRBJ2-2; no firm D call. CDR3 length: 13 residues. The V end was cut by 4 bases, the J end by 1 base, with 7 bases between. Germline CDR1 and CDR2: GKSSPN and SITVG. CDR3 DNA (partial): TGTGCCTGGACCCGTCAAAACACCGGG. As protein: CAWTRQNTG. The complete CDR3 sequence is CAWTRQNTGQLYF.

A note on this clone: Gene labels here are mouse ones. The DNA ends 4 residues before the CDR3 does, and the rest of the CDR3 is filled in from the germline J gene. This chain connects TRBV1 to TRBJ2-1, with TRBD1 matching 10 bases. The CDR3 sequence is 16 residues long. After removal of 0 bases from V and 6 bases from J, the junction contained 5 bases not matched to a gene. Germline assignment: CDR1 NSQYPW and CDR2 LRSPGD (reference sequence). CDR3 DNA (partial): TGCACCTGCAGTGCAGAGAGACAGGGGGCGCGTGCT. Its translation is CTCSAERQGARA. The CDR3, in full, reads CTCSAERQGARAEQFF. The full variable domain, in which reference TRBV1 and TRBJ2-1 provide the parts outside the CDR3, is VTLLEQNPRWRLVPRGQAVNLRCILKNSQYPWMSWYQQDLQKQLQWLFTLRSPGDKEVKSLPGADYLATRVTDTELRLQVANMSQGRTLYCTCSAERQGARAEQFFGPGTRLTVL.

Points on this clone: The genes are named according to mouse. The read halts 4 residues ahead of the CDR3 end, with the missing end drawn from the germline J gene. The V call is TRBV5, the J call TRBJ2-7, with a possible D match to TRBD1 (6 bases). CDR3 length: 14 residues. V dropped 6 bases and J dropped 0 bases, with 12 bases sitting between them. Per germline, CDR1 LGHNA and CDR2 YNLKQL (reference sequence). The CDR3 protein is CASSLRDISYEQYF. CDR3 DNA, as far as it was read: TGTGCCAGCAGTCTCCGGGACATCTCCTAT.

This clone was counted a few times. The gene names given are mouse names. The read ends 4 residues shy of where the CDR3 ends; the end is completed using the germline J gene. The chain links TRBV13-3 to TRBJ2-5, with 8 bases aligning to TRBD1. The V gene's germline CDR1 is NNHDY and CDR2 SYVADS. This CDR3 contains 15 residues. Unmatched junction bases numbered 5, after V lost 5 bases and J lost 0 bases. The chain's CDR3 is CASSRQGRNQDTQYF. The sequenced part of the CDR3 DNA is TGTGCCAGCAGCAGACAGGGGAGGAACCAAGAC.

This clone occurred a few times. Mouse gene names apply. The read ends 4 residues shy of where the CDR3 ends; the end is completed using the germline J gene. The same CDR3 also results from other DNA sequences found in this sample. The chain has TRBV31 and TRBJ2-2; 8 bases match TRBD1. Germline trimming cut 0 bases from V and 3 bases from J; bases unmatched to any gene: 3. CDR1 and CDR2 (germline): GKSSPN, SITVG. The CDR3 has 15 residues. The CDR3 loop is CAWSLGQGDTGQLYF. Incomplete CDR3 DNA: TGTGCCTGGAGTCTAGGACAGGGAGACACCGGG.

A word on this clone: Gene names are mouse gene names. The read falls 3 residues short of the CDR3 end, and the missing part is taken from the germline J gene. The V gene is TRBV13-1, the J gene TRBJ1-6, with no clear D. Being an ORF, TRBJ1-6 has a function that is uncertain. Trimming shortened V by 2 bases and J by 5 bases, and 8 bases separated the two germline ends. The CDR3 spans 14 residues. From germline, CDR1 is NSHNY and CDR2 SYGAGN. The covered CDR3 bases are TGTGCCAGCAGTGAAGAGACAAATAATTCGCCC. The encoded protein is CASSEETNNSP. The CDR3 in its entirety is CASSEETNNSPLYF.

As concerns this clone: These gene names are mouse names. The read halts 4 residues ahead of the CDR3 end, with the missing end drawn from the germline J gene. The chain is built from TRBV13-1 and TRBJ1-1; D uncertain. Trimming removed 4 bases from V and 4 bases from J, with 8 bases in between. The CDR3 has 12 residues. The V gene's germline CDR1 is NSHNY and CDR2 SYGAGN. CDR3 bases read: TGTGCCAGCAGTATGGGGTTCACA. This codes for CASSMGFT. The entire CDR3 is CASSMGFTEVFF.

This clone was counted a few times. Genes here carry mouse names. The DNA ends 4 residues before the CDR3 does, and the rest of the CDR3 is filled in from the germline J gene. The gene calls are TRBV19 and TRBJ2-3; possibly TRBD2 for D (7 bases). The V end was cut by 2 bases, the J end by 4 bases, with 11 bases between. Germline lookup yields CDR1 FNHDT and CDR2 SITEND (reference sequence). The CDR3 runs 14 residues. CDR3: CASSMGGASETLYF. The sequenced CDR3 bases are TGTGCCAGCAGTATGGGGGGCGCGTCAGAA. The full variable domain, completed using reference TRBV19 and TRBJ2-3, is GGIITQTPKFLIGQEGQKLTLKCQQNFNHDTMYWYRQDSGKGLRLIYYSITENDLQKGDLSEGYDASREKKSSFSLTVTSAQKNEMAVFLCASSMGGASETLYFGSGTRLTVL.

Of note for this clone: The listed genes are named as in mouse. The read comes to an end 4 residues before the CDR3 does, leaving the germline J gene to fill in the end. Other DNA sequences from this sample encode an identical CDR3 as well. J is TRBJ2-5 and V is TRBV1, with TRBD2 matching over 10 bases. Germline lookup yields CDR1 NSQYPW and CDR2 LRSPGD (reference sequence). This CDR3 is built from 15 residues. This chain's CDR3 is CTCSARTGGEDTQYF. The sequenced CDR3 bases are TGCACCTGCAGTGCACGGACTGGGGGCGAGGAC.

Comment on this clone: Mouse names are used for the genes. The sequenced fragment ends 4 residues before the CDR3 boundary, so the rest is inferred from the germline J gene. The chain recombines TRBV19 with TRBJ2-1; 7 bases agree with TRBD1. The CDR3 is 14 residues long. Germline CDR1 FNHDT, CDR2 SITEND (reference sequence). The junction had 4 bases not matched to a gene; V was cut back by 6 bases and J by 1 base. The DNA read from the CDR3 is TGTGCCAGCACGGAACAGGGGAACTATGCT. Its protein product is CASTEQGNYA. The full CDR3 sequence reads CASTEQGNYAEQFF.

The table lists this clone with a few counts. The gene names given are mouse names. The DNA read from the CDR3 is TGTGCCAGCGGTGATCCGCGGGACATCTATGCT. Its translation: CASGDPRDIYA. The CDR3 in full is CASGDPRDIYAEQFF. The chain carries TRBV13-2 and TRBJ2-1; tentatively, D is TRBD1 (6 bases). The CDR3 goes on 4 residues after the read ends, and that part is filled in from the germline J gene. Looked up from germline, CDR1 is NNHNN and CDR2 is SYGAGS (reference sequence). Trimming pared 1 base from V and 3 bases from J, leaving 11 bases between. The CDR3 has 15 amino acids.

This clone has just a few counts. Mouse germline and gene names are used. The sequenced CDR3 bases are TGTGCCAGCAGTGATGCACTGGGACAGGAGGAC. It codes for CASSDALGQED. The whole CDR3 sequence is CASSDALGQEDTQYF. The genes are TRBV13-1 and TRBJ2-5; TRBD1 matches 8 bases. Read coverage stops 4 residues before the CDR3 terminus; the germline J gene supplies the remainder. The CDR3 loop spans 15 amino acids. Germline V gene lookup returns CDR1 NSHNY and CDR2 SYGAGN.